This note documents a single T cell receptor beta chain sequence. The target antigen is unknown. The sample's time point: week 47, end of study. Vaccination comprised doses that each held 300 ug of mutant IDH1 20-mer peptide, plus topical imiquimod. Germline loops: CDR1 SEHNR, CDR2 FQNEAQ (reference sequence). The CDR3 spans 12 residues. V was trimmed by 2 bases and J by 2 bases, leaving 3 bases between them. The table came from immunoSEQ multiplex PCR; TCRdb's copy has only in-frame clones and leaves some out. The table records 58,000 or so clones, roughly four fifths of them present only once. These data belong to a study of a mutant IDH1 vaccine in newly diagnosed glioma. On the study more broadly: Vaccines were begun 4-6 weeks after radiotherapy alone, or with temozolomide cycles. Patients arrived already treated with radiotherapy, temozolomide, or both, most having had both.

The TCR originated in a woman between 45 and 60 years old with glioma. V is TRBV7-9 and J is TRBJ1-1; D ambiguous. Sequenced here: PBMCs, sampled from a glioma patient whose treatment included an IDH1 peptide vaccine. The CDR3 sequence: CASSLSNTEAFF. The CDR3 coding sequence is TGTGCCAGCAGCTTATCCAACACTGAAGCTTTCTTT.